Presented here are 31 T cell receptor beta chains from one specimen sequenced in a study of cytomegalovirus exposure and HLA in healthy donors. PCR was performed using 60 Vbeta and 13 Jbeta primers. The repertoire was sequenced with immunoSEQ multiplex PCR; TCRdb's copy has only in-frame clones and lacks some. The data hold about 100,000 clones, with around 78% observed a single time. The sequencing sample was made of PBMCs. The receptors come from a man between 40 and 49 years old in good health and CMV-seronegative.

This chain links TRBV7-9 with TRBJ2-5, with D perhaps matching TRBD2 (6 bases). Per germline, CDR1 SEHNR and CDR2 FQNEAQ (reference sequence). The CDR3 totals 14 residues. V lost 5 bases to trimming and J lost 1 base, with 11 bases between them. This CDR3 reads CASSRDFSQETQYF. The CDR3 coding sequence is TGTGCCAGCAGCCGGGACTTTTCCCAAGAGACCCAGTACTTC.

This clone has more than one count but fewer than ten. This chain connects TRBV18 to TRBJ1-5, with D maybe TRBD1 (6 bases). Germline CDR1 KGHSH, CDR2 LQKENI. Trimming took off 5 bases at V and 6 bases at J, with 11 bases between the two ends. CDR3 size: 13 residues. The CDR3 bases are TGTGCCAGCTCATCAGGACAGATTCAGCCCCAGCATTTT. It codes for CASSSGQIQPQHF.

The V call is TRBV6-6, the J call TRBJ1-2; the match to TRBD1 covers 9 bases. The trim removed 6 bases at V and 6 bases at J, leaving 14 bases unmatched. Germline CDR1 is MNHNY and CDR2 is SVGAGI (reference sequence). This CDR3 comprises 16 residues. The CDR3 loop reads CASSPLSTGGANGYTF. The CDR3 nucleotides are TGTGCCAGCAGCCCCCTTTCTACAGGGGGCGCGAATGGCTACACCTTC.

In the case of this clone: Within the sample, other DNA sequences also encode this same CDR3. The CDR3 DNA sequence: TGCGCCAGCAGCTTGGGATCGGGCACTGAAGCTTTCTTT. Its protein product is CASSLGSGTEAFF. V and J are TRBV5-1 and TRBJ1-1; D call uncertain. Germline values: CDR1 SGHRS, CDR2 YFSETQ. V was cut by 0 bases and J by 4 bases, with 7 bases left in between. The CDR3 covers 13 residues.

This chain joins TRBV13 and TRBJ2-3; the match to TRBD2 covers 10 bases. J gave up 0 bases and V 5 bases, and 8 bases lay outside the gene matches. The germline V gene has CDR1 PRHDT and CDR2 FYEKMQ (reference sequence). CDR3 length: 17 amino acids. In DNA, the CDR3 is TGTGCCAGCAGCCATTCCCTAGCGGGGGAAAGCACAGATACGCAGTATTTT. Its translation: CASSHSLAGESTDTQYF.

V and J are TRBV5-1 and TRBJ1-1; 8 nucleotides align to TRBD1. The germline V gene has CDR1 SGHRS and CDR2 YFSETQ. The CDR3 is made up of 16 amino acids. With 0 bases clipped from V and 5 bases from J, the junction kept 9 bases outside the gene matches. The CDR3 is CASSLETGGGGTEAFF. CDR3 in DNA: TGCGCCAGCAGCTTGGAAACAGGGGGAGGGGGGACTGAAGCTTTCTTT.

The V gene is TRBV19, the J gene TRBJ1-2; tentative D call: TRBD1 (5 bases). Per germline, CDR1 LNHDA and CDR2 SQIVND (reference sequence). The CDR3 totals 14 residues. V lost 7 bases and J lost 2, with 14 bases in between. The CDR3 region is CASTPTVSNYGYTF. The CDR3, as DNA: TGTGCCAGTACCCCGACAGTTTCCAACTATGGCTACACCTTC.

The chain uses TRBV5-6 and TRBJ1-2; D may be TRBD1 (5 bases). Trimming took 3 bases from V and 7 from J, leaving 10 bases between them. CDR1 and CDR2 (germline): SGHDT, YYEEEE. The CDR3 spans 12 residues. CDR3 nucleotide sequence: TGTGCCAGCAGCTGGGTTAGGGGTGGCTACACCTTC. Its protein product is CASSWVRGGYTF.

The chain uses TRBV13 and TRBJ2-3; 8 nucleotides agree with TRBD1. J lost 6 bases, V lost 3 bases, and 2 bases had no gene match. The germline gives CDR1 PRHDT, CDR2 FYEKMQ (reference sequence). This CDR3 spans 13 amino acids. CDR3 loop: CASSLDRADTQYF. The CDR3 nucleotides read TGTGCCAGCAGCTTGGACAGGGCGGATACGCAGTATTTT.

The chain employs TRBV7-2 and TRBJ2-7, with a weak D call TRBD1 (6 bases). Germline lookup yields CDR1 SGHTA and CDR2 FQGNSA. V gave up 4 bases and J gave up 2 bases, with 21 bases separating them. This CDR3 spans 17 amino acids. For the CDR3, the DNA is TGTGCCAGCAGCTCCCTCGGGTCGGACAGAGGTACCTACGAGCAGTACTTC. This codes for CASSSLGSDRGTYEQYF.

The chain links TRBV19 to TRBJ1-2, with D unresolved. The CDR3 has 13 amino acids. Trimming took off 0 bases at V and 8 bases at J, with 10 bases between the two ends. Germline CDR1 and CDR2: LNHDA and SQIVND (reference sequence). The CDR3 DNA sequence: TGTGCCAGTAGTATAGACTGGCTGGAGGGCTACACCTTC. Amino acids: CASSIDWLEGYTF. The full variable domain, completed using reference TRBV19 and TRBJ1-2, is DGGITQSPKYLFRKEGQNVTLSCEQNLNHDAMYWYRQDPGQGLRLIYYSQIVNDFQKGDIAEGYSVSREKKESFPLTVTSAQKNPTAFYLCASSIDWLEGYTFGSGTRLTVV.

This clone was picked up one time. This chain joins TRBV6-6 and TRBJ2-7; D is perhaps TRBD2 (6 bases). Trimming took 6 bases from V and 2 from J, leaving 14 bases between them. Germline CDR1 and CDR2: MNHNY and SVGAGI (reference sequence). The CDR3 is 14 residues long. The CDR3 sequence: CASSADGGPYEQYF. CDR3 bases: TGTGCCAGCAGCGCAGACGGGGGACCCTACGAGCAGTACTTC.

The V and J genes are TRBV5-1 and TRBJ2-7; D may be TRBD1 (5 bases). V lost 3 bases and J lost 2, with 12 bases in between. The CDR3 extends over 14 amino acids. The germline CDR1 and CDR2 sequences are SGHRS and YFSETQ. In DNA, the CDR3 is TGCGCCAGCAGCTCGATGACAGCAACCTACGAGCAGTACTTC. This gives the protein CASSSMTATYEQYF.

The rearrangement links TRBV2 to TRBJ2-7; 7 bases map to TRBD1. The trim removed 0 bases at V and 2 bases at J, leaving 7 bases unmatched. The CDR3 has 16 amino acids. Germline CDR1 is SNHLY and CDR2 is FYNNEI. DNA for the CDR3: TGTGCCAGCAGTGAAGCGCAGACAGGGACGACCTACGAGCAGTACTTC. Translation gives CASSEAQTGTTYEQYF.

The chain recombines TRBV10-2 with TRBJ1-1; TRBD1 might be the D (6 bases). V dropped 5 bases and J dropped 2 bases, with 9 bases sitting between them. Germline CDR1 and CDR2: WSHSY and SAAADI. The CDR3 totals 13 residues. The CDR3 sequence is CASSTGQNTEAFF. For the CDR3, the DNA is TGCGCCAGCAGTACAGGGCAAAACACTGAAGCTTTCTTT.

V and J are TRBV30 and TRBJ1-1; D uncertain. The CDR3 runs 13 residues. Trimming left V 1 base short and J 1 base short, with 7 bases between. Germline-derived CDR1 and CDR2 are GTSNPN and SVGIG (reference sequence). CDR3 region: CAWSGGGNTEAFF. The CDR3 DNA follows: TGTGCCTGGAGTGGGGGAGGGAACACTGAAGCTTTCTTT.

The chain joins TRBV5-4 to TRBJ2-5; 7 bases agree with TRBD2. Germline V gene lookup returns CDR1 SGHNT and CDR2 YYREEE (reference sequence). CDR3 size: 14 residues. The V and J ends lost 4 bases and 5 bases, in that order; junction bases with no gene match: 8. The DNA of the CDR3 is TGTGCCAGCAGCCTGGGGGTCGGGGGGGAGACCCAGTACTTC. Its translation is CASSLGVGGETQYF.

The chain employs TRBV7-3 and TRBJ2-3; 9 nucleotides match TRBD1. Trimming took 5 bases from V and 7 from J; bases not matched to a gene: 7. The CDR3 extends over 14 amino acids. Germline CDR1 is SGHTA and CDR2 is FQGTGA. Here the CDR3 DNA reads TGTGCCAGCAGCCAGGACAGGGGCCCTCATACGCAGTATTTT. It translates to CASSQDRGPHTQYF.

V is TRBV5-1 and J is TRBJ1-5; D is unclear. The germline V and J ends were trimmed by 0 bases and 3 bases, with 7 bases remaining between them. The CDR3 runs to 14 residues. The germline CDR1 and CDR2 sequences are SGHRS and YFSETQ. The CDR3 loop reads CASSLDSPNQPQHF. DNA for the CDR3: TGCGCCAGCAGCTTGGACAGCCCCAATCAGCCCCAGCATTTT.

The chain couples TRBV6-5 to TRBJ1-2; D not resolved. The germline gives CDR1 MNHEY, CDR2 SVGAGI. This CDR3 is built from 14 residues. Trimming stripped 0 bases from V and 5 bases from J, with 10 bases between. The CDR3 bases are TGTGCCAGCAGTTACTCCCTGACTGAATATGGCTACACCTTC. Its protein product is CASSYSLTEYGYTF.

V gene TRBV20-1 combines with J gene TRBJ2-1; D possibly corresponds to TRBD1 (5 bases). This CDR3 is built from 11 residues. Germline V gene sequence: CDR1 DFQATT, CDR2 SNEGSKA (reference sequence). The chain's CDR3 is CIPKGLGEQFF. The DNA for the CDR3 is TGCATCCCGAAGGGGCTAGGGGAGCAGTTCTTC.

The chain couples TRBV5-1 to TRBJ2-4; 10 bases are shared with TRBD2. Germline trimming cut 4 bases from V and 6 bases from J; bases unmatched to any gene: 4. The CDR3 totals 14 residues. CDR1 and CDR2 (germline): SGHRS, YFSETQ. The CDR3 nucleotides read TGCGCCAGCAGCAGAGCGGGGGGGACAAACATTCAGTACTTC. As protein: CASSRAGGTNIQYF.

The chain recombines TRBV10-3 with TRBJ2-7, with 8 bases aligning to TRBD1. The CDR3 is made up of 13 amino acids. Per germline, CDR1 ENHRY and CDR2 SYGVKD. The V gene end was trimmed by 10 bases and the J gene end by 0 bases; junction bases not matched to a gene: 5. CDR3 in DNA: TGTGCCACCATGGACAGGGCCTCCTACGAGCAGTACTTC. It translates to CATMDRASYEQYF.

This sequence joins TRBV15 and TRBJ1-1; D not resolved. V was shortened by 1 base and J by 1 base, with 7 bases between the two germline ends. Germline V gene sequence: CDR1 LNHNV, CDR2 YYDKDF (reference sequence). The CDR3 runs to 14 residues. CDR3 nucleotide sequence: TGTGCCACCAGCAGAGGCGGGTCGAACACTGAAGCTTTCTTT. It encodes CATSRGGSNTEAFF. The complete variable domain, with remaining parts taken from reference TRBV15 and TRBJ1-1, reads DAMVIQNPRYQVTQFGKPVTLSCSQTLNHNVMYWYQQKSSQAPKLLFHYYDKDFNNEADTPDNFQSRRPNTSFCFLDIRSPGLGDTAMYLCATSRGGSNTEAFFGQGTRLTVV.

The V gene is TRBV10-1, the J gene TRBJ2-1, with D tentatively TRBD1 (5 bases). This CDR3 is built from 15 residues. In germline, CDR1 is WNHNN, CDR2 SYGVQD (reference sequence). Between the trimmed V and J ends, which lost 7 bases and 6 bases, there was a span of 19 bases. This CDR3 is CASTTKRAGCNEQFF. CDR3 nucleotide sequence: TGCGCCAGCACCACAAAAAGGGCAGGGTGCAATGAGCAGTTCTTC.

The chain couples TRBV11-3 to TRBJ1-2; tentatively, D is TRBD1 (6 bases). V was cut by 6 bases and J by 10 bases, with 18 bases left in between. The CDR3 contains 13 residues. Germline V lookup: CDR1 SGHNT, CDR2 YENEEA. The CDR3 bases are TGTGCCAGCAGTCCCGGGGGGCAAGTTGACTACACCTTC. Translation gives CASSPGGQVDYTF.

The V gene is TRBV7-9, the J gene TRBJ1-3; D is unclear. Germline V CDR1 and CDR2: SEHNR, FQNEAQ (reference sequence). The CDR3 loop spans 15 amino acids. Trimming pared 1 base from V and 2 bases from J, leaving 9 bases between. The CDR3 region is CASSLDSQTGNTIYF. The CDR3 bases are TGTGCCAGCAGCTTAGATTCACAGACTGGAAACACCATATATTTT.

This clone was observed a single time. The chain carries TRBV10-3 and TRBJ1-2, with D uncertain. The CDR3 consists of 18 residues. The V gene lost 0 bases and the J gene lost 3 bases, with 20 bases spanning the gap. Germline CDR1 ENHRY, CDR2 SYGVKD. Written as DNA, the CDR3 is TGTGCCATCAGTGAGTCGAGGGTTACCACGGTCCGCGACTATGGCTACACCTTC. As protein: CAISESRVTTVRDYGYTF.

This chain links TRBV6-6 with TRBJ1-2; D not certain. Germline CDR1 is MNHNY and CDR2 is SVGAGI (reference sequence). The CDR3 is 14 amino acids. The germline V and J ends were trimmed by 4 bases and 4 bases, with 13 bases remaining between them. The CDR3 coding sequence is TGTGCCAGCAGTTTCGGGGAGGGCGGCTATGGCTACACCTTC. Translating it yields CASSFGEGGYGYTF.

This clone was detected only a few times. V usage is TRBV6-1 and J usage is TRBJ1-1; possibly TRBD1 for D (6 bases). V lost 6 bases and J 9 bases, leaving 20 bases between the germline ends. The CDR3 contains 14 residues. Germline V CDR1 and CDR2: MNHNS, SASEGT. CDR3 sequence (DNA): TGTGCCAGCAGGAATATAAATAGGGACAACCAAGCTTTCTTT. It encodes CASRNINRDNQAFF.

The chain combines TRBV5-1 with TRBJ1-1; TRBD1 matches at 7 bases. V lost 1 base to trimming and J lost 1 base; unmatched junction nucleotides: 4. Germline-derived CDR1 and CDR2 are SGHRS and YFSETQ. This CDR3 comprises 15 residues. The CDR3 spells CASSLIYRGNTEAFF. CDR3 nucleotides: TGCGCCAGCAGCTTGATATACAGGGGGAACACTGAAGCTTTCTTT.